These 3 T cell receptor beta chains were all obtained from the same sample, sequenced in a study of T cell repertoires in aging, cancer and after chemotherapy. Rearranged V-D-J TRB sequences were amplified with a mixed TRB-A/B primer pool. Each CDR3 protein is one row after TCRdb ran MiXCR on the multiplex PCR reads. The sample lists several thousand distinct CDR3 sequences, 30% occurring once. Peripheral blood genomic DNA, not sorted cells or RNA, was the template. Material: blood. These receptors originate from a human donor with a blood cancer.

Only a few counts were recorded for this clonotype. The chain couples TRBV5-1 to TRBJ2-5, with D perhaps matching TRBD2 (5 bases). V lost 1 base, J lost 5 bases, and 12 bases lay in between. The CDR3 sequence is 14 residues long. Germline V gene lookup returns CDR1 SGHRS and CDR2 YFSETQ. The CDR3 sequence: CASSLTQEVETQYF. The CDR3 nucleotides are TGCGCCAGCAGCTTGACCCAGGAGGTTGAGACCCAGTACTTC.

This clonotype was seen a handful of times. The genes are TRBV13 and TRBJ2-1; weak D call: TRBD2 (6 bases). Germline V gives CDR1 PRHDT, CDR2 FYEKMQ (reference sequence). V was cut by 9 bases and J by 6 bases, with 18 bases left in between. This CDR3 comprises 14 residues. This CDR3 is CASSRDFLSNEQFF. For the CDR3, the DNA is TGTGCCAGTTCCCGGGACTTCCTCAGCAATGAGCAGTTCTTC.

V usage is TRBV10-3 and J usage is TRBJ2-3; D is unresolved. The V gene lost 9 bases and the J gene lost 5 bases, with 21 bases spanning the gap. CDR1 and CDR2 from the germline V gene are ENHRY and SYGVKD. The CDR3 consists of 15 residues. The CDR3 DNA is TGTGCCATTCGACATGGACCCGGAGTGGAAGATACGCAGTATTTT. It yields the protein CAIRHGPGVEDTQYF.